These 32 T cell receptor beta chains came from one sample sequenced in a study of siplizumab effects on memory and regulatory T cells. Clones were sequenced by immunoSEQ multiplex PCR, and TCRdb holds only the in-frame ones, with some missing. The sample lists about 100,000 clones, about 95% occurring once. The sequenced sample consisted of Tregs sorted from blood. These receptors came from a human donor in good health.

J is TRBJ2-7 and V is TRBV28, with D possibly TRBD1 on 6 matching bases. The CDR3 loop spans 13 amino acids. The germline V and J ends were trimmed by 9 bases and 0 bases, with 12 bases remaining between them. CDR1 is MDHEN and CDR2 is SYDVKM in the germline V gene. The CDR3 bases are TGTGCCAGTGGGACACTTAGCTCCTACGAGCAGTACTTC. The encoded protein is CASGTLSSYEQYF.

This clone appeared once. The chain recombines TRBV27 with TRBJ2-1; 10 nucleotides agree with TRBD2. Unmatched junction bases numbered 5, after V lost 5 bases and J lost 4 bases. The length of the CDR3 is 15 residues. Germline values: CDR1 MNHEY, CDR2 SMNVEV (reference sequence). CDR3 DNA: TGTGCCAGCAGTAAGCCAGCGGGAGGGTACAATGAGCAGTTCTTC. It encodes CASSKPAGGYNEQFF.

V is TRBV28 and J is TRBJ2-2; 8 nucleotides agree with TRBD1. Germline-derived CDR1 and CDR2 are MDHEN and SYDVKM. V shed 7 bases and J 7 bases; nucleotides not matched to a gene: 5. CDR3 length equals 13 residues. The CDR3 here is CASIIQGGGELFF. The CDR3 nucleotides read TGTGCCAGCATTATACAGGGGGGCGGGGAGCTGTTTTTT.

The genes are TRBV5-1 and TRBJ1-4; tentatively, D is TRBD1 (6 bases). This CDR3 contains 13 residues. V was cut by 2 bases and J by 8 bases, with 10 bases left in between. The V gene's germline CDR1 is SGHRS and CDR2 YFSETQ. CDR3 residues: CASSFTGREKLFF. Here the CDR3 DNA reads TGCGCCAGCAGCTTCACAGGGAGAGAAAAACTGTTTTTT.

The chain links TRBV18 to TRBJ2-1; no reliable D call. V was pared by 2 bases and J by 5 bases, with 10 bases between. The CDR3 covers 14 residues. Germline lookup yields CDR1 KGHSH and CDR2 LQKENI. DNA of the CDR3: TGTGCCAGCTCACCAGGCGTTATTAACAATGAGCAGTTCTTC. It yields the protein CASSPGVINNEQFF. The full variable domain, completed using reference TRBV18 and TRBJ2-1, is NAGVMQNPRHLVRRRGQEARLRCSPMKGHSHVYWYRQLPEEGLKFMVYLQKENIIDESGMPKERFSAEFPKEGPSILRIQQVVRGDSAAYFCASSPGVINNEQFFGPGTRLTVL.

Comment on this clone: At the DNA level, this CDR3 is encoded by other sequences in the same sample as well. The chain combines TRBV19 with TRBJ2-7; D assignment may be TRBD1 or TRBD2 (6 bases each). The CDR3 is made up of 12 amino acids. Germline lookup yields CDR1 LNHDA and CDR2 SQIVND (reference sequence). V was pared by 8 bases and J by 2 bases, with 10 bases between. The CDR3 bases are TGTGCCAGTCGGGGGCAGGCCTACGAGCAGTACTTC. Its protein is CASRGQAYEQYF.

This chain links TRBV28 with TRBJ2-1; D is perhaps TRBD1 or TRBD2 (5 bases each). The V gene lost 1 base and the J gene lost 2 bases, with 18 bases spanning the gap. The germline V gene encodes CDR1 MDHEN and CDR2 SYDVKM. The CDR3 has 18 residues. CDR3 in amino acids: CASSLSVSSRGAYNEQFF. The CDR3 coding sequence is TGTGCCAGCAGTTTATCAGTCAGCTCGAGAGGGGCCTACAATGAGCAGTTCTTC.

The rearrangement links TRBV5-5 to TRBJ1-5; possibly TRBD1 for D (5 bases). The CDR3 runs to 13 residues. Trimming removed 0 bases at V and 7 bases at J, with 8 bases between. Germline CDR1 SGHKS, CDR2 YYEKEE (reference sequence). CDR3 protein: CASSLGGTQPQHF. CDR3 nucleotides: TGTGCCAGCAGCTTGGGGGGGACCCAGCCCCAGCATTTT.

The chain uses TRBV6-1 and TRBJ2-3; D may be TRBD1 (6 bases). This CDR3 is built from 15 residues. The V end lost 4 bases, the J end lost 2 bases, and 13 bases lay between the germline ends. CDR1 and CDR2 (germline): MNHNS, SASEGT. The CDR3 DNA follows: TGTGCCAGCAGTGTTCAAGGGGGAAACACAGATACGCAGTATTTT. It codes for CASSVQGGNTDTQYF.

This chain joins TRBV6-1 and TRBJ2-1, with 12 bases lining up with TRBD2. J lost 4 bases, V lost 7 bases, and 2 bases had no gene match. This CDR3 contains 14 residues. CDR1 is MNHNS, CDR2 SASEGT, per germline. CDR3: CASIGLAGYNEQFF. CDR3 bases: TGTGCCAGCATTGGACTAGCGGGATACAATGAGCAGTTCTTC.

This clone was seen a single time. The chain employs TRBV10-1 and TRBJ1-2; the D is unclear. V shed 5 bases and J shed 1 base, with 5 bases lying between them. The germline V gene has CDR1 WNHNN and CDR2 SYGVQD (reference sequence). This CDR3 contains 12 residues. CDR3 in DNA: TGCGCCAGCAGTTCCGATAACTATGGCTACACCTTC. It yields the protein CASSSDNYGYTF.

The chain has TRBV7-6 and TRBJ1-1; D ambiguous. The V end was cut by 1 base, the J end by 3 bases, with 12 bases between. The germline gives CDR1 SGHVS, CDR2 FNYEAQ. The CDR3 totals 15 residues. CDR3 in amino acids: CASSLGPRGDTEAFF. The CDR3 coding sequence is TGTGCCAGCAGCTTAGGCCCCCGTGGGGACACTGAAGCTTTCTTT.

The chain has TRBV14 and TRBJ2-1; 8 bases are a match to TRBD2. Germline CDR1 and CDR2: SGHDN and FVKESK. J gave up 3 bases and V 2 bases, and 9 bases lay outside the gene matches. The CDR3 runs 17 residues. The CDR3 nucleotides read TGTGCCAGCAGCCAAATGGCGGGAGGTCTACTCTACAATGAGCAGTTCTTC. Translating gives CASSQMAGGLLYNEQFF.

The chain employs TRBV15 and TRBJ1-1; D perhaps matches TRBD1 (6 bases). CDR3 size: 15 residues. Germline V gene sequence: CDR1 LNHNV, CDR2 YYDKDF (reference sequence). Trimming cost V 1 base and J 3 bases, with 12 bases left between them. CDR3 sequence: CATSRVPGAYTEAFF. Written as DNA, the CDR3 is TGTGCCACCAGCAGAGTCCCGGGGGCGTACACTGAAGCTTTCTTT.

The chain couples TRBV28 to TRBJ2-1, with TRBD1 matching 8 bases. With 5 bases clipped from V and 1 base from J, the junction kept 7 bases outside the gene matches. The CDR3 spans 16 residues. Germline assignment: CDR1 MDHEN and CDR2 SYDVKM. The DNA of the CDR3 is TGTGCCAGCAGTCCGGGACAGGTTCTATCCTACAATGAGCAGTTCTTC. This encodes CASSPGQVLSYNEQFF.

The chain is built from TRBV7-8 and TRBJ2-3; TRBD2 is a possible D gene (6 bases). Trimming removed 6 bases from V and 6 bases from J, with 19 bases in between. This CDR3 is 15 amino acids long. Germline V CDR1 and CDR2: SGHVS, FQNEAQ. The DNA of the CDR3 is TGTGCCAGCAGGCCCCGGGACTGGAATTGGGATACGCAGTATTTT. It specifies CASRPRDWNWDTQYF.

The chain recombines TRBV6-7 with TRBJ2-5; TRBD1 might be the D (5 bases). TRBV6-7 qualifies as an ORF whose function is uncertain. The CDR3 is made up of 11 amino acids. Deletions cut 10 bases from V and 1 base from J, with 7 bases between. In nucleotides, the CDR3 is TGTGCCACAGGGCCCCAAGAGACCCAGTACTTC. Its translation: CATGPQETQYF.

The chain is built from TRBV7-9 and TRBJ1-1; no reliable D call. The CDR3 loop spans 15 amino acids. In germline, CDR1 is SEHNR, CDR2 FQNEAQ (reference sequence). Trimming left V 9 bases short and J 12 bases short, with 29 bases between. The CDR3 region has the DNA TGTGCCAGTCGGGCCAGCGGCGAGGTTTCTGGGTTGACTTTCTTT. Translation: CASRASGEVSGLTFF. Full variable domain (remainder filled in from reference TRBV7-9 and TRBJ1-1): DTGVSQNPRHKITKRGQNVTFRCDPISEHNRLYWYRQTLGQGPEFLTYFQNEAQLEKSRLLSDRFSAERPKGSFSTLEIQRTEQGDSAMYLCASRASGEVSGLTFFGQGTRLTVV.

The chain joins TRBV6-6 to TRBJ1-5; no clear D gene. The germline V and J ends were trimmed by 5 bases and 4 bases, with 15 bases remaining between them. The CDR3 runs to 15 residues. The germline gives CDR1 MNHNY, CDR2 SVGAGI (reference sequence). CDR3 bases: TGTGCCAGCAGTCCAAGAGGGCCGGAGAATCAGCCCCAGCATTTT. This codes for CASSPRGPENQPQHF.

The rearrangement links TRBV9 to TRBJ1-3; no clear D. Between the trimmed V and J ends, which lost 0 bases and 1 base, there was a span of 11 bases. Germline V gene sequence: CDR1 SGDLS, CDR2 YYNGEE. The CDR3 is 16 residues long. CDR3 coding DNA: TGTGCCAGCAGCGTAGAACCGGTGAGGTCTGGAAACACCATATATTTT. Residues: CASSVEPVRSGNTIYF.

This rearrangement joins TRBV28 to TRBJ1-2; D is undetermined. V gave up 6 bases and J gave up 7 bases, with 18 bases separating them. This CDR3 has 14 residues. Germline CDR1 and CDR2: MDHEN and SYDVKM. CDR3: CASSLITRQSGYTF. CDR3 coding DNA: TGTGCCAGCAGCCTTATCACACGGCAATCTGGCTACACCTTC.

The V gene is TRBV7-9, the J gene TRBJ2-6; either TRBD1 or TRBD2 may fit D (5 bases each). Germline loops: CDR1 SEHNR, CDR2 FQNEAQ (reference sequence). The CDR3 consists of 16 residues. Trimming took off 1 base at V and 2 bases at J, with 9 bases between the two ends. The CDR3 here is CASSLGGGPGANVLTF. Here the CDR3 DNA reads TGTGCCAGCAGCTTAGGGGGCGGGCCTGGGGCCAACGTCCTGACTTTC.

CDR3 in amino acids: CASSLSGSLGEQFF. For the CDR3, the DNA is TGCGCCAGCAGCTTAAGCGGATCCCTAGGTGAGCAGTTCTTC. This chain connects TRBV5-1 to TRBJ2-1; D might be TRBD2 (5 bases). V was cut by 2 bases and J by 9 bases, with 15 bases left in between. The CDR3 extends over 14 amino acids. In germline, CDR1 is SGHRS, CDR2 YFSETQ.

J is TRBJ2-1 and V is TRBV27, with 9 bases identical to TRBD2. The V gene's germline CDR1 is MNHEY and CDR2 SMNVEV (reference sequence). The CDR3 consists of 16 residues. The V gene end was trimmed by 5 bases and the J gene end by 7 bases; junction bases not matched to a gene: 12. The CDR3 is CASSLRGRAGGNEQFF. The CDR3 DNA is TGTGCCAGCAGTCTTCGGGGGCGAGCGGGAGGTAATGAGCAGTTCTTC.

This sequence joins TRBV11-2 and TRBJ2-7; D is perhaps TRBD2 (6 bases). The CDR3 covers 15 residues. V shed 5 bases and J shed 0 bases, with 14 bases lying between them. Germline V gene lookup returns CDR1 SGHAT and CDR2 FQNNGV. This CDR3 reads CASSPPSGLSYEQYF. The CDR3 DNA reads as TGTGCCAGCAGCCCCCCCTCGGGACTCTCCTACGAGCAGTACTTC.

This clone came up once. The chain is built from TRBV19 and TRBJ1-5; the match to TRBD1 covers 9 bases. The CDR3 is made up of 16 amino acids. J was trimmed by 5 bases and V by 5 bases; bases with no gene match: 10. CDR1 is LNHDA and CDR2 is SQIVND in the germline V gene (reference sequence). The CDR3 nucleotides read TGTGCCAGTAGTTTCCAGCAGGGACAGGGAGATCAGCCCCAGCATTTT. Protein: CASSFQQGQGDQPQHF.

The chain recombines TRBV11-3 with TRBJ2-7; 7 bases are a match to TRBD2. The CDR3 is 15 amino acids. J was trimmed by 0 bases and V by 5 bases; bases with no gene match: 7. Germline CDR1 is SGHNT and CDR2 is YENEEA. CDR3 protein: CASSQGGSLSYEQYF. The CDR3 DNA reads TGTGCCAGCAGCCAGGGCGGGAGCCTCTCCTACGAGCAGTACTTC.

The V and J genes are TRBV11-2 and TRBJ2-1; D call uncertain. Germline CDR1 SGHAT, CDR2 FQNNGV. The CDR3 spans 14 residues. The V and J ends lost 3 bases and 4 bases respectively, with 10 bases between them. This CDR3 reads CASSFRAIYNEQFF. The CDR3 DNA reads as TGTGCCAGCAGCTTCCGCGCGATTTACAATGAGCAGTTCTTC. The whole variable domain, filled in from reference TRBV11-2 and TRBJ2-1, reads EAGVAQSPRYKIIEKRQSVAFWCNPISGHATLYWYQQILGQGPKLLIQFQNNGVVDDSQLPKDRFSAERLKGVDSTLKIQPAKLEDSAVYLCASSFRAIYNEQFFGPGTRLTVL.

The chain carries TRBV28 and TRBJ1-3; D is ambiguous. This CDR3 has 15 amino acids. Looked up from germline, CDR1 is MDHEN and CDR2 is SYDVKM. V was trimmed by 10 bases and J by 1 base, leaving 17 bases between them. The CDR3 spells CATEKGQLSGNTIYF. The CDR3 nucleotides are TGTGCCACCGAAAAAGGGCAGCTTTCTGGAAACACCATATATTTT.

This clone appeared a single time. The chain combines TRBV7-8 with TRBJ1-6; D unclear. Trimming stripped 4 bases from V and 0 bases from J, with 16 bases between. CDR1 and CDR2 from the germline V gene are SGHVS and FQNEAQ. The CDR3 sequence is 18 residues long. The CDR3 region is CASSSSARFSSYNSPLHF. The CDR3 nucleotides read TGTGCCAGCAGCTCCTCGGCGCGATTCAGCTCCTATAATTCACCCCTCCACTTT.

This chain uses TRBV28 with TRBJ2-1; 7 bases match TRBD1. J lost 6 bases, V lost 7 bases, and 12 bases had no gene match. The germline V gene encodes CDR1 MDHEN and CDR2 SYDVKM. The CDR3 spans 15 residues. The CDR3 nucleotides read TGTGCCAGCAACCCAAGGGGGCTTGGGGTCAATGAGCAGTTCTTC. This translates into CASNPRGLGVNEQFF.

The genes are TRBV9 and TRBJ2-3; 11 bases are shared with TRBD1. This CDR3 has 16 residues. CDR1 and CDR2 (germline): SGDLS, YYNGEE. The V gene end was trimmed by 2 bases and the J gene end by 5 bases; junction bases not matched to a gene: 7. The CDR3 loop reads CASSVSPGTGGDTQYF. CDR3 nucleotides: TGTGCCAGCAGCGTGTCGCCGGGGACAGGGGGAGATACGCAGTATTTT. The variable domain in full, completed from reference TRBV9 and TRBJ2-3, reads DSGVTQTPKHLITATGQRVTLRCSPRSGDLSVYWYQQSLDQGLQFLIQYYNGEERAKGNILERFSAQQFPDLHSELNLSSLELGDSALYFCASSVSPGTGGDTQYFGPGTRLTVL.